A selection of T cell receptor beta chains follows, all from one sample in a study of T cells in tuberculosis. Here immunoSEQ multiplex PCR was the method, and the copy in TCRdb shows in-frame clones only, minus some. The table has about 33,000 clones, roughly 95% seen once. Specimen: PBMCs. The receptors were sampled from a donor aged 5 to 30 with latent tuberculosis or without tuberculosis infection. CDR3s include the opening cysteine and the closing phenylalanine or tryptophan. Each record gives: CDR3 DNA, CDR3 protein, J gene, V gene, D gene. The D gene is left open where the match is weak.

CDR3nt: TGTGCCTGGAGTGTTAGCGGGAGTGACTACAATGAGCAGTTCTTC
CDR3aa: CAWSVSGSDYNEQFF
j_gene: TRBJ2-1
v_gene: TRBV30
d_gene: TRBD2

CDR3nt: TGTGCCAGTAGTATACAGGGGGGTAGCAATCAGCCCCAGCATTTT
CDR3aa: CASSIQGGSNQPQHF
j_gene: TRBJ1-5
v_gene: TRBV19
d_gene: TRBD1

CDR3nt: TGTGCCAGTAGTACTAGCGGGGGGGCCAGAGAGACCCAGTACTTC
CDR3aa: CASSTSGGARETQYF
j_gene: TRBJ2-5
v_gene: TRBV19
d_gene: TRBD2

CDR3nt: TGTGCCAGCTCCGAGGGGGTCGGGGATTGGAGTGGCTACACCTTC
CDR3aa: CASSEGVGDWSGYTF
j_gene: TRBJ1-2
v_gene: TRBV19
d_gene: NA

CDR3nt: TGTGCCAGCAGCCGAATCCAGGGAACTGAAGCTTTCTTT
CDR3aa: CASSRIQGTEAFF
j_gene: TRBJ1-1
v_gene: TRBV7-9
d_gene: NA

CDR3nt: TGCAGCGTTGAAGTCTCGGACAGGGGCTCTGAAGCTTTCTTT
CDR3aa: CSVEVSDRGSEAFF
j_gene: TRBJ1-1
v_gene: TRBV29-1
d_gene: TRBD1

CDR3nt: TGCGCCAGCAGCCCTACTCCGAGGAATGAGCAGTTCTTC
CDR3aa: CASSPTPRNEQFF
j_gene: TRBJ2-1
v_gene: TRBV5-1
d_gene: NA

CDR3nt: TGTGCCAGCAGCCCCGAAGCGGGAGTTGTATACGAGCAGTACTTC
CDR3aa: CASSPEAGVVYEQYF
j_gene: TRBJ2-7
v_gene: TRBV14
d_gene: TRBD2

CDR3nt: TGTGCCAGTAGCCCCGGGTCCCCCACTTCCTCTTATGGCTACACCTTC
CDR3aa: CASSPGSPTSSYGYTF
j_gene: TRBJ1-2
v_gene: TRBV19
d_gene: NA

CDR3nt: TGTGCCAGTTGCGCGAGCTCTGGAAACACCATATATTTT
CDR3aa: CASCASSGNTIYF
j_gene: TRBJ1-3
v_gene: TRBV19
d_gene: NA